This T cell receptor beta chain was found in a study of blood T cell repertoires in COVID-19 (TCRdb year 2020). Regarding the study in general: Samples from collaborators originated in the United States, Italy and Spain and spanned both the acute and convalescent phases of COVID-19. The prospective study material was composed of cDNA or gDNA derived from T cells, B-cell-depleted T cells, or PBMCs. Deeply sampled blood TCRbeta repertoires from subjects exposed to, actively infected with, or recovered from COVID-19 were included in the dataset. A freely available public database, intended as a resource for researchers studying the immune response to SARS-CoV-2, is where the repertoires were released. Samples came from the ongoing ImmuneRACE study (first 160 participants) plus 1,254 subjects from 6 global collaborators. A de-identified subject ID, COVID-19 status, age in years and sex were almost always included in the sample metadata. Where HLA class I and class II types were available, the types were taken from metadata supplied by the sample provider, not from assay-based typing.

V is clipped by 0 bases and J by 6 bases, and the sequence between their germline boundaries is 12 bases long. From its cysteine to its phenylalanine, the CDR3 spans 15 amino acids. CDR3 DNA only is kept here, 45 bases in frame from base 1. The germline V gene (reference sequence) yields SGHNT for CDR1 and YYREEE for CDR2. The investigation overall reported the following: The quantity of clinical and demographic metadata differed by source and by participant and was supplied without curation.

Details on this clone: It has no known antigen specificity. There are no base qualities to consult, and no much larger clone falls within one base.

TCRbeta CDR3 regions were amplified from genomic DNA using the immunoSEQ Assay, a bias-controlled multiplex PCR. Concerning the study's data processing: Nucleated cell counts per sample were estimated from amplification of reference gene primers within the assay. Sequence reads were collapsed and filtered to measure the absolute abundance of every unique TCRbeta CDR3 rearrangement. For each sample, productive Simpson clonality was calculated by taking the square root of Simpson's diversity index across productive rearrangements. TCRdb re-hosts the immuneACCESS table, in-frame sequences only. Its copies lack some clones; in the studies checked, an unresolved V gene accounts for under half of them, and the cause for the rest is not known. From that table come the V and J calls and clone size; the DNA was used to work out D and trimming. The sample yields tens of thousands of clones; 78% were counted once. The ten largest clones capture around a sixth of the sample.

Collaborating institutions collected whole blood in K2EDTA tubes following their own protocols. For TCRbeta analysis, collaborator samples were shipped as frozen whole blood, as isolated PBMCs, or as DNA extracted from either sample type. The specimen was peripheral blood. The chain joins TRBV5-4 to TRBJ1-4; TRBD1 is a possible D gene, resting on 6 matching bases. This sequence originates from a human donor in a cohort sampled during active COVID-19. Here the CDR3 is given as CASSLVAAGDEKLFF. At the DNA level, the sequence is TGTGCCAGCAGCTTGGTGGCGGCAGGGGATGAAAAACTGTTTTTT.